This T cell receptor (beta chain) was documented in a study of T-cell reconstitution after alpha-beta-depleted transplantation in children. Remarks on this clonotype: Antigen unknown.

Preparation of the TCRbeta library was carried out with unique molecular identifiers. TCRdb called the PCR reads again in MiXCR, with one record for every CDR3 protein. The data contain about 540,000 distinct CDR3 sequences, 25% to 30% of them singletons. Findings of the study overall: In some patients, recipient T cells and intrathymic progenitors surviving conditioning explained high day-60 diversity. After transplant, at about two months, alpha-beta T cells were reportedly derived from several hundred expanded graft clones. The authors attributed T-cell counts and diversity one year after transplant mostly to newly produced T cells.

The origin of this receptor is a boy in the first two years of life with Wiskott-Aldrich syndrome, due to receive a stem cell transplant. This specimen consisted of PBMCs, obtained before TCRalphabeta/CD19-depleted stem cell transplant.

DNA for the CDR3: TGTGCCAGCAGCGCGATCAGGGAAGCTGGAAACACCATATATTTT. Translated: CASSAIREAGNTIYF. The J gene is TRBJ1-3, the V gene TRBV11-2; D possibly corresponds to TRBD1 (5 bases). Germline V gene sequence: CDR1 SGHAT, CDR2 FQNNGV. Trimming pared 5 bases from V and 2 bases from J, leaving 13 bases between. The CDR3 is 15 residues long.